What follows are 20 T cell receptor beta chains derived from one specimen sequenced in a study of blood T cell repertoires in COVID-19. Clones were read by immunoSEQ multiplex PCR, and TCRdb kept only the in-frame ones, dropping some. In the table there are some 150,000 clones, around 88% of which are singletons. Sequenced sample: peripheral blood. The receptors derive from a woman aged 55-69 years with acute or convalescent COVID-19.

Details on this clone: A junction end diverges from the germline sequence, so it may reflect a read error. The chain has TRBV7-7 and TRBJ2-5; D gene unclear. The CDR3 runs to 13 residues. Germline CDR1 SSHAT, CDR2 FNYEAQ (reference sequence). CDR3 region: CASSLSNAETQYF. CDR3 DNA sequence: TGTGCTAGCAGCTTGAGTAATGCAGAGACCCAGTACTTC.

The chain combines TRBV7-9 with TRBJ2-3; weak D call: TRBD2 (5 bases). Trimming took off 5 bases at V and 2 bases at J, with 14 bases between the two ends. CDR1 and CDR2 from the germline V gene are SEHNR and FQNEAQ (reference sequence). The CDR3 spans 15 residues. The DNA of the CDR3 is TGTGCCAGCAGCGCTATCGGGGAGCCCACAGATACGCAGTATTTT. It yields the protein CASSAIGEPTDTQYF.

This clone was found once. The rearrangement uses TRBV28 and TRBJ1-2, with 9 bases lining up with TRBD1. With V trimmed by 3 bases and J by 4 bases, 9 bases remained unmatched. Germline assignment: CDR1 MDHEN and CDR2 SYDVKM. This CDR3 has 16 amino acids. The CDR3, as DNA: TGTGCCAGCAGTTTTTCGGGACAGGGATTTGCCTATGGCTACACCTTC. Its translation: CASSFSGQGFAYGYTF.

The CDR3 is CASSQSVGSTSSGNTIYF. In nucleotides, the CDR3 is TGCGCCAGCAGTCAAAGCGTAGGCAGCACCAGCTCTGGAAACACCATATATTTT. The genes are TRBV23-1 and TRBJ1-3, with D unclear. TRBV23-1 is known as an ORF, though its function is uncertain. The germline V and J ends were trimmed by 2 bases and 0 bases, with 17 bases remaining between them. There are 18 residues in the CDR3.

The chain couples TRBV20-1 to TRBJ2-5, with TRBD1 as a possible D gene (5 bases). The V gene's germline CDR1 is DFQATT and CDR2 SNEGSKA (reference sequence). V lost 5 bases to trimming and J lost 5 bases, with 9 bases between them. The length of the CDR3 is 11 residues. CDR3 residues: CSAQKGETQYF. The DNA of the CDR3 is TGCAGTGCTCAGAAGGGGGAGACCCAGTACTTC.

This sequence joins TRBV5-4 and TRBJ2-2, with D possibly being TRBD1 (6 bases). The CDR3 sequence is 15 residues long. Germline-derived CDR1 and CDR2 are SGHNT and YYREEE (reference sequence). V lost 3 bases to trimming and J lost 4 bases, with 13 bases between them. The CDR3 DNA follows: TGTGCCAGCAGCTCACCTGGACAGATCACCGGGGAGCTGTTTTTT. Encoded protein: CASSSPGQITGELFF. Complete variable domain (other parts from reference TRBV5-4 and TRBJ2-2): ETGVTQSPTHLIKTRGQQVTLRCSSQSGHNTVSWYQQALGQGPQFIFQYYREEENGRGNFPPRFSGLQFPNYSSELNVNALELDDSALYLCASSSPGQITGELFFGEGSRLTVL.

This clone occurred a few times. J is TRBJ1-4 and V is TRBV11-2, with 8 bases fitting TRBD1. Germline-derived CDR1 and CDR2 are SGHAT and FQNNGV. CDR3 size: 15 residues. With 5 bases clipped from V and 3 bases from J, the junction kept 5 bases outside the gene matches. CDR3 DNA sequence: TGTGCCAGCAGCCCAGGGACAGGAGCTAATGAAAAACTGTTTTTT. Translation gives CASSPGTGANEKLFF.

This clone has only one observation. The J gene is TRBJ2-7, the V gene TRBV3-1 (or the pseudogene TRBV3-2), with D possibly matching TRBD1 (5 bases). Germline CDR1 and CDR2: LGHDT and YNNKEL (reference sequence). This CDR3 contains 15 residues. V dropped 1 base and J dropped 2 bases, with 12 bases sitting between them. This CDR3 is CASSQVIQDTYEQYF. Written as DNA, the CDR3 is TGTGCCAGCAGCCAAGTAATACAGGATACCTACGAGCAGTACTTC.

The sample holds a few counts of this clone. CDR3 protein: CASSLEGLTGTDTQYF. The CDR3 coding sequence is TGCGCCAGCAGCTTGGAGGGACTAACAGGGACAGATACGCAGTATTTT. This chain uses TRBV5-1 with TRBJ2-3, with D perhaps TRBD2 (7 bases). Trimming took 0 bases from V and 3 from J, leaving 14 bases between them. Germline CDR1 SGHRS, CDR2 YFSETQ. The CDR3 is 16 amino acids.

This sequence joins TRBV5-1 and TRBJ1-6; unclear D gene. Looked up from germline, CDR1 is SGHRS and CDR2 is YFSETQ. The V end lost 2 bases, the J end lost 9 bases, and 15 bases lay between the germline ends. There are 15 residues in the CDR3. The CDR3 is CASSFGGPSTSPLHF. In nucleotides, the CDR3 is TGCGCCAGCAGCTTCGGCGGGCCCTCGACTTCACCCCTCCACTTT.

CDR3 nucleotide sequence: TGTGCCAGCACCCGGGGGGAGATTAACAGGGACACTGAAGCTTTCTTT. Amino acids: CASTRGEINRDTEAFF. The chain couples TRBV9 to TRBJ1-1; D perhaps matches TRBD1 (6 bases). This CDR3 has 16 residues. Germline V gives CDR1 SGDLS, CDR2 YYNGEE. Trimming removed 6 bases at V and 3 bases at J, with 21 bases between.

The rearrangement uses TRBV19 and TRBJ2-1; 11 bases fit TRBD1. V was pared by 5 bases and J by 8 bases, with 14 bases of the junction left unmatched. Per germline, CDR1 LNHDA and CDR2 SQIVND (reference sequence). This CDR3 is 17 amino acids long. CDR3 residues: CASSADRTGGVSDEQFF. DNA of the CDR3: TGTGCCAGTAGTGCCGATCGGACAGGGGGCGTTAGTGATGAGCAGTTCTTC.

This chain connects TRBV28 to TRBJ2-4, with 7 bases identical to TRBD1. From germline, CDR1 is MDHEN and CDR2 SYDVKM. The V segment lost 5 bases and the J segment 5 bases; nucleotides outside the gene matches: 6. The CDR3 has 14 amino acids. The CDR3 nucleotides read TGTGCCAGCAGTCCCCACAGGGGACAAAACATTCAGTACTTC. It codes for CASSPHRGQNIQYF.

This clone was counted a single time. V usage is TRBV7-2 and J usage is TRBJ2-7, with a weak D call TRBD2 (5 bases). The CDR3 spans 13 residues. The germline CDR1 and CDR2 sequences are SGHTA and FQGNSA. V lost 5 bases and J 7 bases, leaving 15 bases between the germline ends. CDR3 region: CASSRGRPQEQYF. The CDR3 region has the DNA TGTGCCAGCAGCCGAGGGCGGCCCCAGGAGCAGTACTTC.

CDR3 protein: CASSYGDRASYEQYF. Written as DNA, the CDR3 is TGTGCCAGCAGTTATGGGGACAGGGCTTCCTACGAGCAGTACTTC. V and J are TRBV6-5 and TRBJ2-7; 9 nucleotides line up with TRBD1. The CDR3 has 15 amino acids. Germline assignment: CDR1 MNHEY and CDR2 SVGAGI. J gave up 1 base and V 3 bases, and 4 bases lay outside the gene matches.

The chain recombines TRBV7-3 with TRBJ2-1, with D unresolved. In germline, CDR1 is SGHTA, CDR2 FQGTGA. V shed 2 bases and J shed 0 bases, with 5 bases lying between them. The CDR3 loop spans 14 amino acids. CDR3 nucleotides: TGTGCCAGCAGCTTATCGAGCTCCTACAATGAGCAGTTCTTC. Encoded protein: CASSLSSSYNEQFF.

The table lists this clone with a count of one. This chain joins TRBV29-1 and TRBJ2-7; D uncertain. Trimming stripped 2 bases from V and 3 bases from J, with 8 bases between. Germline values: CDR1 SQVTM, CDR2 ANQGSEA. The CDR3 has 12 residues. CDR3 coding DNA: TGCAGCGTTGAATTGGCTGACTACGAGCAGTACTTC. It encodes CSVELADYEQYF.

In its sample, this clone was seen once. The genes are TRBV2 and TRBJ1-2, with 7 bases fitting TRBD1. V lost 6 bases, J lost 3 bases, and 7 bases stayed unmatched. Germline CDR1 and CDR2: SNHLY and FYNNEI. The CDR3 length is 14 residues. CDR3 in amino acids: CASRGQVGDYGYTF. CDR3 DNA: TGTGCCAGCAGAGGACAGGTGGGCGACTATGGCTACACCTTC.

The chain carries TRBV5-5 and TRBJ2-5, with TRBD2 matching 11 bases. The CDR3 loop spans 17 amino acids. Germline lookup yields CDR1 SGHKS and CDR2 YYEKEE (reference sequence). V trimming: 8 bases; J trimming: 5 bases; junction bases outside the gene matches: 17. In DNA form, the CDR3 reads TGTGCCAGTTGTCTCTATAGCGGGGGGGCCGTACAGGAGACCCAGTACTTC. Protein: CASCLYSGGAVQETQYF.

The chain uses TRBV11-2 and TRBJ1-6; 11 bases align to TRBD1. V dropped 5 bases and J dropped 9; count of bases not matched to a gene: 15. The length of the CDR3 is 18 residues. CDR1 SGHAT and CDR2 FQNNGV come from the germline V gene. In nucleotides, the CDR3 is TGTGCCAGCAGCCCCGGGACAGGGGGTATTGCCGAGGGTTCACCCCTCCACTTT. Amino acid sequence: CASSPGTGGIAEGSPLHF. Full variable domain (rest looked up from reference TRBV11-2 and TRBJ1-6): EAGVAQSPRYKIIEKRQSVAFWCNPISGHATLYWYQQILGQGPKLLIQFQNNGVVDDSQLPKDRFSAERLKGVDSTLKIQPAKLEDSAVYLCASSPGTGGIAEGSPLHFGNGTRLTVT.